This TCR beta chain was sequenced for a study of blood T cell repertoires in COVID-19. Overall study: T cells, B-cell-depleted T cells, or PBMCs supplied cDNA or gDNA.

Germline loops: CDR1 MNHEY, CDR2 SMNVEV (reference sequence). Trimming cost V 5 bases and J 5 bases; bases outside gene matches: 5. The length of the CDR3 is 15 residues. The table came from immunoSEQ multiplex PCR; TCRdb's copy has only in-frame clones and leaves some out. The sample carries about 200,000 clones, around nine tenths recorded once. The receptor's source is a human donor in a cohort sampled during active COVID-19. This chain links TRBV27 with TRBJ1-4; 10 bases are a match to TRBD1. Sequenced: peripheral blood. The CDR3, as DNA: TGTGCCAGCAGTCCAGGGACAGGGGAAAATGAAAAACTGTTTTTT. This gives the protein CASSPGTGENEKLFF.